Following are 7 T cell receptor beta chains from one sample sequenced in a study of post-analysis software for immune sequencing data (dated by TCRdb to 2013 to 2016). General findings and caveats noted by the study authors: Roughly 5 TRBV segments, including TRBV5-6, TRBV5-1 and TRBV20-1, were significantly more frequent in patients than controls.

The library came from PCR. Sequenced on an Illumina HiSeq 2500. To reduce PCR and sequencing biases, unique molecular identifiers were incorporated into the TCR beta cDNA libraries. TCRdb reprocessed the public reads (quality trimming at Q25 with fastp, clone calling with MiXCR) and kept in-frame beta chains. Each entry is one CDR3 protein sequence, shown with its most common DNA and genes. The sample profile shows roughly 620,000 distinct CDR3 sequences; 44% of them were found once. Of the sample, about 1.5% is held by the ten largest clones. The antigens for these receptors are not known. Sample: blood. All receptors come from a girl between 10 and 17 years old with multiple sclerosis.

This chain uses TRBV6-6 with TRBJ1-2; possible D gene TRBD1, 5 bases. The CDR3 runs 10 residues. Germline lookup yields CDR1 MNHNY and CDR2 SVGAGI (reference sequence). V was trimmed by 10 bases and J by 7 bases, leaving 10 bases between them. The CDR3 nucleotides are TGTGCCACCCTGAGGGGTGGCTACACCTTC. It encodes CATLRGGYTF.

The chain is built from TRBV20-1 and TRBJ1-1, with D maybe TRBD1 (6 bases). Per the germline V gene, CDR1 is DFQATT and CDR2 is SNEGSKA (reference sequence). The CDR3 covers 14 residues. V lost 2 bases, J lost 1 base, and 11 bases lay in between. The CDR3 DNA follows: TGCAGTGCTAGAATGGGGGGGCCGAACACTGAAGCTTTCTTT. Encoded protein: CSARMGGPNTEAFF.

The chain employs TRBV20-1 and TRBJ2-5; D not certain. Germline lookup yields CDR1 DFQATT and CDR2 SNEGSKA (reference sequence). The CDR3 contains 13 residues. Trimming took 0 bases from V and 5 from J, leaving 10 bases between them. The CDR3 is CSARDPGVETQYF. CDR3 bases: TGCAGTGCTAGAGATCCTGGGGTTGAGACCCAGTACTTC.

A remark on this clonotype: Being one base from a much bigger clone, this may be a read error. The rearrangement links TRBV27 to TRBJ2-5; 11 bases fit TRBD2. The assigned J gene may be wrong: the sequence end matches TRBJ2-7 better. Germline-derived CDR1 and CDR2 are MNHEY and SMNVEV (reference sequence). There are 14 residues in the CDR3. CDR3: CASKVAGGLYEQYF. DNA for the CDR3: TGTGCCAGCAAAGTAGCGGGAGGGCTCTACGAGCAGTACTTC.

This clonotype was seen a handful of times. The V gene is TRBV5-1, the J gene TRBJ2-7; no firm D call. The CDR3 runs 16 residues. The V gene's germline CDR1 is SGHRS and CDR2 YFSETQ. Trimming took 0 bases from V and 0 from J, leaving 13 bases between them. The CDR3 DNA follows: TGCGCCAGCAGCTTGGATTCGGCATCATTCTCCTACGAGCAGTACTTC. Translating gives CASSLDSASFSYEQYF.

This clonotype has more than one count but fewer than ten. The rearrangement uses TRBV10-3 and TRBJ2-3, with D perhaps matching TRBD1 (6 bases). The germline gives CDR1 ENHRY, CDR2 SYGVKD. V dropped 2 bases and J dropped 6 bases, with 9 bases sitting between them. This CDR3 spans 13 amino acids. This CDR3 is CAISERDTDTQYF. Written as DNA, the CDR3 is TGTGCCATCAGTGAGCGGGACACCGATACGCAGTATTTT.

This rearrangement joins TRBV7-3 to TRBJ2-3, with TRBD2 matching over 10 bases. The germline V gene encodes CDR1 SGHTA and CDR2 FQGTGA. V trimming: 0 bases; J trimming: 6 bases; junction bases outside the gene matches: 9. The CDR3 loop spans 17 amino acids. DNA of the CDR3: TGTGCCAGCAGCTTAACGTTTACAGCGGGGGGGCAGGATACGCAGTATTTT. Residues: CASSLTFTAGGQDTQYF.